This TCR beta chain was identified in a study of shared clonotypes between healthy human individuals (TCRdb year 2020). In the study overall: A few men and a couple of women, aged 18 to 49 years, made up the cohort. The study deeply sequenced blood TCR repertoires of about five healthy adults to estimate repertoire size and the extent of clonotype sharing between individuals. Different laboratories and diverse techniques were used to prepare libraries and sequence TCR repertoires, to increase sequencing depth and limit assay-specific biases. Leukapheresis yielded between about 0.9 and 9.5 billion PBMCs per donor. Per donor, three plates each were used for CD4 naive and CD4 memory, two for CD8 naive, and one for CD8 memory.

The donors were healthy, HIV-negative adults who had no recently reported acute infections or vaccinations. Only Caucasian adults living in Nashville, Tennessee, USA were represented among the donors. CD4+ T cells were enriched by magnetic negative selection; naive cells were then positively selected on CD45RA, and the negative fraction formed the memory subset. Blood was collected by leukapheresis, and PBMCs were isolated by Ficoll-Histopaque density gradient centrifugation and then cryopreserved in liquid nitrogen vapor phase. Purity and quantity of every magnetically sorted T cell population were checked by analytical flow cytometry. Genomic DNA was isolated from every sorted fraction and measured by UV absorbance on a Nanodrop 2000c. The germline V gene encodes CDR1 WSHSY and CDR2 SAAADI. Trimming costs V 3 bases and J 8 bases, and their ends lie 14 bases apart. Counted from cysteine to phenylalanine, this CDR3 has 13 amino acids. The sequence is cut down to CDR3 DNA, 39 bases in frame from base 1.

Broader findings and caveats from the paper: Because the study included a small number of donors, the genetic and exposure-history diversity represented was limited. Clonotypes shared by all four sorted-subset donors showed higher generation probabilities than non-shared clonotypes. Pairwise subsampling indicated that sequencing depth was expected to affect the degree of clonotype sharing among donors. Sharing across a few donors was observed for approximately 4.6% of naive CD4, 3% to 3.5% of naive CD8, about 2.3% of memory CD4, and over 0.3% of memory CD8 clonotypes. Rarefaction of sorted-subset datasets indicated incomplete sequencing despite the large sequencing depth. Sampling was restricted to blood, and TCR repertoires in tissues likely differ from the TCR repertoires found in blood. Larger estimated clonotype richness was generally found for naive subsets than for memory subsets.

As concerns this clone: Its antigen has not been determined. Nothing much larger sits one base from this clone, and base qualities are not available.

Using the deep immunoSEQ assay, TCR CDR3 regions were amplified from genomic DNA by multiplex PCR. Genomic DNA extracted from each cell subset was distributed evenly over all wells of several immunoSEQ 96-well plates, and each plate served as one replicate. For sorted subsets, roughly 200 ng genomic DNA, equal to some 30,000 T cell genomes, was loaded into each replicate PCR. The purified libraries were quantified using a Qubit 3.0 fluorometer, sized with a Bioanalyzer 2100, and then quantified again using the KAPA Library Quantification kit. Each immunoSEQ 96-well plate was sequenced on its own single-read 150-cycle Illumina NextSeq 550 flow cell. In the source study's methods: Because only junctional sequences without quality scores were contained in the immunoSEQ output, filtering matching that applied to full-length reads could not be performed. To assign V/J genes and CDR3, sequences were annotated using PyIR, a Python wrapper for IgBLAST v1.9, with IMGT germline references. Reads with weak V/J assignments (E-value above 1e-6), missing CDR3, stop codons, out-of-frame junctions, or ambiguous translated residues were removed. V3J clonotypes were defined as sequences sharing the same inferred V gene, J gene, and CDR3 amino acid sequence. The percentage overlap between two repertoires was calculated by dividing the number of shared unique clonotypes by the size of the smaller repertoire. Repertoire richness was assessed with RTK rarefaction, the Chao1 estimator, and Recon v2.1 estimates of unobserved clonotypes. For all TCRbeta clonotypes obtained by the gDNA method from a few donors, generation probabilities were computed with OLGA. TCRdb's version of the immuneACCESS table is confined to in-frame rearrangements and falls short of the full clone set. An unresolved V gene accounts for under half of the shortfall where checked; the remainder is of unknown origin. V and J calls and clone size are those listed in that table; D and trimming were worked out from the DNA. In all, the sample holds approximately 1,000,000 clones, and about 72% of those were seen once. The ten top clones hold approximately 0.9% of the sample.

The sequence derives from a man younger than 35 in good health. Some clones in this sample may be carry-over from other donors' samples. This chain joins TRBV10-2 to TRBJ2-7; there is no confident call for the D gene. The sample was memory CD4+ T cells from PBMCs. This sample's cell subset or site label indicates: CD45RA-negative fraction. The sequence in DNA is TGCGCCAGCAGTGAAACAAACGCGAAAAAGCAGTACTTC. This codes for CASSETNAKKQYF.